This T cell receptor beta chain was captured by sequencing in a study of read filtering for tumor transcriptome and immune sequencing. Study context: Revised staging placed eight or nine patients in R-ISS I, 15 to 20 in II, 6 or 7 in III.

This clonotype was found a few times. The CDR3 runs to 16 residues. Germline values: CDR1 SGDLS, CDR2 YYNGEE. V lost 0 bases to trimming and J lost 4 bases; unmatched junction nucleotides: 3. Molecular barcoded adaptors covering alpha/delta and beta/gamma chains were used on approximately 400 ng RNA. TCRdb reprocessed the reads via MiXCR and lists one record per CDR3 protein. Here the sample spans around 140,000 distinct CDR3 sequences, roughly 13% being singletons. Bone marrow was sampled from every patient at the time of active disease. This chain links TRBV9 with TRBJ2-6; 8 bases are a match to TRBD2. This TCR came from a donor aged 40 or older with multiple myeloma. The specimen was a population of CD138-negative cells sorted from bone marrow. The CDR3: CASSVAGGVGANVLTF. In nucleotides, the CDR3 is TGTGCCAGCAGCGTAGCGGGGGGGGTCGGGGCCAACGTCCTGACTTTC.